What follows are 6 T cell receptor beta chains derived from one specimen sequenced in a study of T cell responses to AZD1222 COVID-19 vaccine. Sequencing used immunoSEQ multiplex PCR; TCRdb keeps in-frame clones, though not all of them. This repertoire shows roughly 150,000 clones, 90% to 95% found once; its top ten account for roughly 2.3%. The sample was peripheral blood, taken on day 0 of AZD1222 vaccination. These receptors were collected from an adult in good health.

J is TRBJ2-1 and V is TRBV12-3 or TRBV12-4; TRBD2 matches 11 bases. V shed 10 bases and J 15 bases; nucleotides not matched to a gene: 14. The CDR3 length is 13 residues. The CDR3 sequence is CATSETSGAGGFF. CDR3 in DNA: TGTGCCACCTCAGAGACTAGCGGGGCCGGGGGGTTCTTC.

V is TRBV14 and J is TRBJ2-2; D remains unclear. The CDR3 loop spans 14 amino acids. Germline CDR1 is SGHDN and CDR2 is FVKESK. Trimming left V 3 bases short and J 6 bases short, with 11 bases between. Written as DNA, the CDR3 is TGTGCCAGCAGCCAGTTTAGGGCCCCCGGGGAGCTGTTTTTT. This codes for CASSQFRAPGELFF.

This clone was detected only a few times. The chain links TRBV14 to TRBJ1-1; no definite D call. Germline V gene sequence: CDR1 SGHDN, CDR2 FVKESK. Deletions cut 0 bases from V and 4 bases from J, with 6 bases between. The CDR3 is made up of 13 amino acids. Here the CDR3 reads CASSQDRFTEAFF. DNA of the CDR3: TGTGCCAGCAGCCAAGATCGATTCACTGAAGCTTTCTTT. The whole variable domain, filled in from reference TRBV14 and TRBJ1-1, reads EAGVTQFPSHSVIEKGQTVTLRCDPISGHDNLYWYRRVMGKEIKFLLHFVKESKQDESGMPNNRFLAERTGGTYSTLKVQPAELEDSGVYFCASSQDRFTEAFFGQGTRLTVV.

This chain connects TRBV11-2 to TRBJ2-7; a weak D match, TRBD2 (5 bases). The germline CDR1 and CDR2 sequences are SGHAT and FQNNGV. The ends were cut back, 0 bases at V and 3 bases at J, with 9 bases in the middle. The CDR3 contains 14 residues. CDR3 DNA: TGTGCCAGCAGCTTAGATCCGGGAAACTACGAGCAGTACTTC. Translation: CASSLDPGNYEQYF.

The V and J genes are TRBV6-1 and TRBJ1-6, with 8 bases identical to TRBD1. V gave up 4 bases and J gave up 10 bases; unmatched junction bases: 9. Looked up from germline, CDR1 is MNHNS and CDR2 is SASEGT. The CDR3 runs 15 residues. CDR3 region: CASSGAGQVWSPLHF. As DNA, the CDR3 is TGTGCCAGCAGTGGAGCGGGACAGGTGTGGTCACCCCTCCACTTT.

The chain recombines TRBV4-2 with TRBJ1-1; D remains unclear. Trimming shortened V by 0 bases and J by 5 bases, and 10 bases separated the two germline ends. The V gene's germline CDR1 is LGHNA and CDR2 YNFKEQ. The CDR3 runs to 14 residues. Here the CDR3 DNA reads TGTGCCAGCAGCCAAGATTTAGGGTTGACTGAAGCTTTCTTT. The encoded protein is CASSQDLGLTEAFF.